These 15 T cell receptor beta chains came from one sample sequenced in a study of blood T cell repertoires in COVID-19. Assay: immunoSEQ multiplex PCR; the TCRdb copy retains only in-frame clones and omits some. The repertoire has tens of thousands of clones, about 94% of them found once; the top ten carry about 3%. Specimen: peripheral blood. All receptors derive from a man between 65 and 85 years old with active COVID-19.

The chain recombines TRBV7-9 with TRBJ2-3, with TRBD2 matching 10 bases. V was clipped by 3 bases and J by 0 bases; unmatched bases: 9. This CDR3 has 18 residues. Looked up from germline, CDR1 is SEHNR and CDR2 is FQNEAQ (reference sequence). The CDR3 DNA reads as TGTGCCAGCAGCTTCAACCTAGCGGGAGTATCTAGCACAGATACGCAGTATTTT. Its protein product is CASSFNLAGVSSTDTQYF.

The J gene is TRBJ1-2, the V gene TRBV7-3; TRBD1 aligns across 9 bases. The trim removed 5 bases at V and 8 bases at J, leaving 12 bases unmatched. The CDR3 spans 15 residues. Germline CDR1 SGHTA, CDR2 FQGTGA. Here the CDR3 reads CASSPHRGLVEGYTF. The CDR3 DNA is TGTGCCAGCAGCCCTCACAGGGGGCTGGTTGAGGGCTACACCTTC.

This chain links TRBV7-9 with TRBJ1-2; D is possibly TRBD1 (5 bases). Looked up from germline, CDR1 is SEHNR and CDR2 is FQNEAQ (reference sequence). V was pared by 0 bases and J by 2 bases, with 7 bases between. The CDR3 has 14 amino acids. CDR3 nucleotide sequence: TGTGCCAGCAGCTTAGCGACAGAGAACTATGGCTACACCTTC. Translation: CASSLATENYGYTF.

The DNA of the CDR3 is TGTGCCAGCAGCGTAGTTCCTACGGGGGGGACAGATACGCAGTATTTT. It yields the protein CASSVVPTGGTDTQYF. This rearrangement joins TRBV9 to TRBJ2-3; TRBD2 matches at 8 bases. Germline V gene data show CDR1 as SGDLS and CDR2 as YYNGEE. The CDR3 is 16 amino acids. V gave up 0 bases and J gave up 3 bases; unmatched junction bases: 6.

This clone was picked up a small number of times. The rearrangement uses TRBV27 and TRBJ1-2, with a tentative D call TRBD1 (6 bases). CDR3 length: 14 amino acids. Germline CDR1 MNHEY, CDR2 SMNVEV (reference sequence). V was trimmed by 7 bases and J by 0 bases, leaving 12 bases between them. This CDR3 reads CASKKGEANYGYTF. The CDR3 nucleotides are TGTGCCAGCAAGAAGGGGGAAGCTAACTATGGCTACACCTTC.

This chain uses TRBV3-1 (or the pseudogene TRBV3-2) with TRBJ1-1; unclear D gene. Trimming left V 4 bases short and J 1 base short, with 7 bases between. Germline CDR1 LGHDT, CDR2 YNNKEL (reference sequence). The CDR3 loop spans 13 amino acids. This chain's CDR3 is CASSLRGNTEAFF. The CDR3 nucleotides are TGTGCCAGCAGCCTCCGGGGGAACACTGAAGCTTTCTTT.

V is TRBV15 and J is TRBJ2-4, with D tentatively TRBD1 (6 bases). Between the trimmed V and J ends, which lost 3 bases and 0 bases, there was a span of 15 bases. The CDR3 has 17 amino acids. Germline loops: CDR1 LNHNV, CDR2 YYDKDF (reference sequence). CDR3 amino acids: CATSRATGFSAKNIQYF. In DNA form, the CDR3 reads TGTGCCACCAGCAGGGCCACAGGGTTCTCAGCCAAAAACATTCAGTACTTC.

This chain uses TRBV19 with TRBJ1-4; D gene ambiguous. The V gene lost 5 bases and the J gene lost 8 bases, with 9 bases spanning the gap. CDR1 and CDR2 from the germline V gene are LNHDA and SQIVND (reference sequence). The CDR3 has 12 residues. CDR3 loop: CASSGRGEKLFF. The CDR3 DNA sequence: TGTGCCAGTAGTGGCCGCGGCGAAAAACTGTTTTTT.

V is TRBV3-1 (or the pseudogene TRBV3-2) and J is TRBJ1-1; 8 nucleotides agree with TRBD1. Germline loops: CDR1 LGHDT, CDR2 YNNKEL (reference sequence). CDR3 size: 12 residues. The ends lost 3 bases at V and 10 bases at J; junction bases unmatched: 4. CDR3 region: CASSHYDRGAFF. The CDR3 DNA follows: TGTGCCAGCAGCCATTATGACAGGGGAGCTTTCTTT.

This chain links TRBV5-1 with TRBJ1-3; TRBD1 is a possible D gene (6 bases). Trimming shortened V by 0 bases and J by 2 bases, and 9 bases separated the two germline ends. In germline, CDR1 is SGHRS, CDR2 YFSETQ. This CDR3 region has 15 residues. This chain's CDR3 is CASSLATGPGNTIYF. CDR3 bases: TGCGCCAGCAGCTTGGCCACAGGGCCTGGAAACACCATATATTTT.

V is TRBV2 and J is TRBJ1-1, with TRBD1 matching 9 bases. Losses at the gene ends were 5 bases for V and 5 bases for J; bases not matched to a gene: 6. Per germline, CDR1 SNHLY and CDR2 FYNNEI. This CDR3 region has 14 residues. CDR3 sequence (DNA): TGTGCCAGCAGTATACAGGGGGCATCGACTGAAGCTTTCTTT. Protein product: CASSIQGASTEAFF.

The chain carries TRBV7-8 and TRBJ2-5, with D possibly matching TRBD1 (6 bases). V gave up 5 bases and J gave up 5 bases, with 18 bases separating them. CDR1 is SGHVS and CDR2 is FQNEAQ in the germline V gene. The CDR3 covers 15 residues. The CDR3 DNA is TGTGCCAGCAGCCCAGCGCAGGGGCCAAGGGAGACCCAGTACTTC. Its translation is CASSPAQGPRETQYF.

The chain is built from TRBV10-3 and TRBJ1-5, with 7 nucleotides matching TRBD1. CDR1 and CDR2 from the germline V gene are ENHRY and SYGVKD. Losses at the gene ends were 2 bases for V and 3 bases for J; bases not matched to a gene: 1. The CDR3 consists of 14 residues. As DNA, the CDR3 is TGTGCCATCAGTGAGGGGACAGCCAATCAGCCCCAGCATTTT. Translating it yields CAISEGTANQPQHF.

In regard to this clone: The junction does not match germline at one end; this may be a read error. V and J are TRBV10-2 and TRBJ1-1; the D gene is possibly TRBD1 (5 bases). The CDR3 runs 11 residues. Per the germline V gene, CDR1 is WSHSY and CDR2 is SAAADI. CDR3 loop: CASSDLSQGRF. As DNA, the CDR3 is TGCGCCAGCAGTGATCTCTCCCAGGGCCGCTTT.

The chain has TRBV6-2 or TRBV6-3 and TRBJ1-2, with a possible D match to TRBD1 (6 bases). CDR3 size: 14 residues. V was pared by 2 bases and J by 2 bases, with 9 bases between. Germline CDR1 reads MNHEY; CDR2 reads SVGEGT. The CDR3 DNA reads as TGTGCCAGCAGTTACGCAGGGGCCAACTATGGCTACACCTTC. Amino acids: CASSYAGANYGYTF.